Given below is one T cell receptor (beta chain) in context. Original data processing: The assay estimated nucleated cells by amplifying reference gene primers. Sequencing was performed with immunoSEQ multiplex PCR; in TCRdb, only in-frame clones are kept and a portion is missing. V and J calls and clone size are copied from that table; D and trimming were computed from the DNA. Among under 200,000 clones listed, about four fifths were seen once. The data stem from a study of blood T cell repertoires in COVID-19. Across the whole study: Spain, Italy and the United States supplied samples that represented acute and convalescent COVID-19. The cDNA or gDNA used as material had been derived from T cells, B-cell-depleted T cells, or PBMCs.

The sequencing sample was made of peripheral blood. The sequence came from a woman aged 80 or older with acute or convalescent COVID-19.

CDR3 DNA: TGTGCCAGCAGAAGGGAGGGACGGACAACAGAGACCCAGTACTTC. The encoded protein is CASRREGRTTETQYF. V usage is TRBV27 and J usage is TRBJ2-5, with 7 bases fitting TRBD2. The CDR3 spans 15 residues. Trimming removed 6 bases from V and 4 bases from J; junction bases left unmatched: 11. Germline values: CDR1 MNHEY, CDR2 SMNVEV (reference sequence).